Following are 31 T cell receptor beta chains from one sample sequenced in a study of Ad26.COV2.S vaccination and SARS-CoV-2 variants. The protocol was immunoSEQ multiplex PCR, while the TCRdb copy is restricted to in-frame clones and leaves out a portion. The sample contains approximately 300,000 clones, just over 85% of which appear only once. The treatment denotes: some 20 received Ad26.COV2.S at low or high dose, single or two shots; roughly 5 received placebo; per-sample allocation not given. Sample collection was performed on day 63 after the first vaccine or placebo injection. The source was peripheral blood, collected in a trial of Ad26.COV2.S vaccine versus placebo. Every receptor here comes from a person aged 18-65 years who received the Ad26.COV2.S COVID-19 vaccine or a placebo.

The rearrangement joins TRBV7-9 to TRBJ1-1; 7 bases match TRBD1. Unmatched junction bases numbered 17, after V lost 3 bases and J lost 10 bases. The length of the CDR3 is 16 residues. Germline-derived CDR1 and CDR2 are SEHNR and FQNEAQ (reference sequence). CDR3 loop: CASSFMTRTGDLGAFF. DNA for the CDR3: TGTGCCAGCAGCTTCATGACGAGGACAGGCGATTTAGGAGCTTTCTTT.

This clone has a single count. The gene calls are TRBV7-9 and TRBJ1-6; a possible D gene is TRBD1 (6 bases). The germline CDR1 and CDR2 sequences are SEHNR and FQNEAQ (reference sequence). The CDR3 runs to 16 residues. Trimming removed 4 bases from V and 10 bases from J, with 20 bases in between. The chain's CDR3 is CASSSTNTGPSSPLHF. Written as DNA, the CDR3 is TGTGCCAGCAGCTCCACAAATACAGGGCCTAGCTCACCCCTCCACTTT. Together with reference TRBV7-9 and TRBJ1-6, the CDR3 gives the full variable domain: DTGVSQNPRHKITKRGQNVTFRCDPISEHNRLYWYRQTLGQGPEFLTYFQNEAQLEKSRLLSDRFSAERPKGSFSTLEIQRTEQGDSAMYLCASSSTNTGPSSPLHFGNGTRLTVT.

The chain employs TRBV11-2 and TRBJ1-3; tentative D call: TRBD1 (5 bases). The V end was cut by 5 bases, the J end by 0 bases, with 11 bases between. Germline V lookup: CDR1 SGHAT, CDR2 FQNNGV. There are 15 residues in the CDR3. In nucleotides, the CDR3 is TGTGCCAGCAGCCCCTCAGGGAGCTCTGGAAACACCATATATTTT. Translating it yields CASSPSGSSGNTIYF.

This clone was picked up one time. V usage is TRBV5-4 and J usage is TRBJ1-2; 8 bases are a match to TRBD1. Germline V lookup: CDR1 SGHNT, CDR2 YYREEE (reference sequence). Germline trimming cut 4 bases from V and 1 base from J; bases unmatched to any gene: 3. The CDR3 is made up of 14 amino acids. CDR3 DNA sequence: TGTGCCAGCAGCCCTGGACAGGGTAACTATGGCTACACCTTC. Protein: CASSPGQGNYGYTF.

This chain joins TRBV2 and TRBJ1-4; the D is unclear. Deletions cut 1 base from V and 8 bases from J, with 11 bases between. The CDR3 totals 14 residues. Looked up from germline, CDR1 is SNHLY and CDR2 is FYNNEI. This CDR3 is CASSEVRSGEKLFF. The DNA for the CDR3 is TGTGCCAGCAGTGAAGTCAGGTCTGGCGAAAAACTGTTTTTT.

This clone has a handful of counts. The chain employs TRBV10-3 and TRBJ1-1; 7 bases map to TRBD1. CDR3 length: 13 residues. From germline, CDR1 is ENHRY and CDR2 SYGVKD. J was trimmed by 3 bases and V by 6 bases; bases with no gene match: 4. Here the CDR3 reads CAISRTGDTEAFF. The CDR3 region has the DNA TGTGCCATCAGCCGCACAGGGGACACTGAAGCTTTCTTT.

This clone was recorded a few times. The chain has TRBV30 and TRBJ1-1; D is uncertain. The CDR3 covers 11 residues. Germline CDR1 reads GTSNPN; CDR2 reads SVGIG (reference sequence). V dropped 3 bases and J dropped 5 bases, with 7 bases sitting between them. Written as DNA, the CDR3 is TGTGCCTGGAGCCTAGAAACTGAAGCTTTCTTT. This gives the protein CAWSLETEAFF.

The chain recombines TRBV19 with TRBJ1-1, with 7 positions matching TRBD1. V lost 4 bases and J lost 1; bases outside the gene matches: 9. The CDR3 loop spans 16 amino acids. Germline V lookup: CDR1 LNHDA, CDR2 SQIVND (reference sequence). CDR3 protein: CASSKNPTGSNTEAFF. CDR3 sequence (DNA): TGTGCCAGTAGTAAAAATCCGACAGGGTCGAACACTGAAGCTTTCTTT.

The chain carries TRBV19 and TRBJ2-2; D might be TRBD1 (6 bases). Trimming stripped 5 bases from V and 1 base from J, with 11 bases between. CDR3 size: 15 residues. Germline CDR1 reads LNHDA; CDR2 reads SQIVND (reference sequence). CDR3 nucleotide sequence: TGTGCCAGTAGTCGACAGGAGTGGAACACCGGGGAGCTGTTTTTT. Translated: CASSRQEWNTGELFF.

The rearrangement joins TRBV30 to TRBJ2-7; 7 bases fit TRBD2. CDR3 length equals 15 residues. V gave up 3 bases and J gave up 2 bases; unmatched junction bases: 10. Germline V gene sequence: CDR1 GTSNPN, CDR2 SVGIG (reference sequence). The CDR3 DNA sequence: TGTGCCTGGAGGGGGGAGGGCTTCAAGACCTACGAGCAGTACTTC. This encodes CAWRGEGFKTYEQYF.

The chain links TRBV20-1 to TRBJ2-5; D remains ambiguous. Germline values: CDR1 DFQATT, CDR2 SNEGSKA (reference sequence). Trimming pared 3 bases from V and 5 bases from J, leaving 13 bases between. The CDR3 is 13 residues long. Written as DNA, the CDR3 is TGCAGTGCTAGTCTCCCTCCCAGGGAGACCCAGTACTTC. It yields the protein CSASLPPRETQYF.

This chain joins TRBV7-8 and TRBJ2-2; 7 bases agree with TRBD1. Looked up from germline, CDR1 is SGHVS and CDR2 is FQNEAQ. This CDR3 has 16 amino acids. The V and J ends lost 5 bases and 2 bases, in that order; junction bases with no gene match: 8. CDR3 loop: CASSHHRGENTGELFF. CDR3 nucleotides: TGTGCCAGCAGCCATCACAGGGGCGAAAACACCGGGGAGCTGTTTTTT.

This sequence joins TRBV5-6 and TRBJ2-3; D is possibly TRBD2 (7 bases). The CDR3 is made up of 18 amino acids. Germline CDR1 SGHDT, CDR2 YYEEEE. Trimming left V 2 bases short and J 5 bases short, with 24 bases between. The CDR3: CASSFRGSGARSRDTQYF. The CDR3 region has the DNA TGTGCCAGCAGCTTTAGGGGGAGCGGGGCGCGATCTAGAGATACGCAGTATTTT. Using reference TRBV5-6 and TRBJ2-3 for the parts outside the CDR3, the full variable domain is DAGVTQSPTHLIKTRGQQVTLRCSPKSGHDTVSWYQQALGQGPQFIFQYYEEEERQRGNFPDRFSGHQFPNYSSELNVNALLLGDSALYLCASSFRGSGARSRDTQYFGPGTRLTVL.

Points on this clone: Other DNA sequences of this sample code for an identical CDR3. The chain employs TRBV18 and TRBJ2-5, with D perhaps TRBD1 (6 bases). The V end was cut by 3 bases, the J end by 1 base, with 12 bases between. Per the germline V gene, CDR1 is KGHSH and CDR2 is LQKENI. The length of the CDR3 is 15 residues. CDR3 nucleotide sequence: TGTGCCAGCTCACCTTCGGTGGGGGCCCAAGAGACCCAGTACTTC. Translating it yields CASSPSVGAQETQYF.

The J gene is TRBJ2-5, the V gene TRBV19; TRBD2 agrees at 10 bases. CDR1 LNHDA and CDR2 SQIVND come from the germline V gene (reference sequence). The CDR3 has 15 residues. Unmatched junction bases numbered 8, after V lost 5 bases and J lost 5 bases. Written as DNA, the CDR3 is TGTGCCAGTAGTGCAAAGCTAGCGGGGGCTGAGACCCAGTACTTC. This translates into CASSAKLAGAETQYF.

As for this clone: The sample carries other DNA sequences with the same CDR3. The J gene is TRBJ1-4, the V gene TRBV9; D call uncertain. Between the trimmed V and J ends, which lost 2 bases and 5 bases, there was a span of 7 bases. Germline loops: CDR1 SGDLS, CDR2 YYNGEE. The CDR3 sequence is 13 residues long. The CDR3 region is CASSVSPNEKLFF. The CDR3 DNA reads TGTGCCAGCAGCGTGTCTCCAAATGAAAAACTGTTTTTT.

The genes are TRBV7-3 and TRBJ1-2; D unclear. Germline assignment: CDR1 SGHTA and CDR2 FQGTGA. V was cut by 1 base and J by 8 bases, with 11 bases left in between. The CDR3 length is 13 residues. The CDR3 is CASSLMALGGYTF. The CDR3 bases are TGTGCCAGCAGCTTAATGGCTCTAGGGGGCTACACCTTC.

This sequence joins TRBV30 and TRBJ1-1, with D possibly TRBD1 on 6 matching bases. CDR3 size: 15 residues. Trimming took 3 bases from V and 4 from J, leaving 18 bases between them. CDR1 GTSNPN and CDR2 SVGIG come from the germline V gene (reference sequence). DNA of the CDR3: TGTGCCTGGAGCCCCCCCCGGGGGCCCTTCACTGAAGCTTTCTTT. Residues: CAWSPPRGPFTEAFF.

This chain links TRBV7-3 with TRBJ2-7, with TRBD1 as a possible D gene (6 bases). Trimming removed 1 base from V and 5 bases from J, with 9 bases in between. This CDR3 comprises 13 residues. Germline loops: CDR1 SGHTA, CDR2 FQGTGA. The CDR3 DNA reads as TGTGCCAGCAGCTTAAACCAGGGGAACGAGCAGTACTTC. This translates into CASSLNQGNEQYF.

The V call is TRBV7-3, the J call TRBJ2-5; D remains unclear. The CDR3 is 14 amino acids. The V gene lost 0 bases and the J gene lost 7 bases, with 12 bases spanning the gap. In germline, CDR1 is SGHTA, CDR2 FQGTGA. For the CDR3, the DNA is TGTGCCAGCAGCTTAACGCTAACCCATGGGACCCAGTACTTC. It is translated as CASSLTLTHGTQYF.

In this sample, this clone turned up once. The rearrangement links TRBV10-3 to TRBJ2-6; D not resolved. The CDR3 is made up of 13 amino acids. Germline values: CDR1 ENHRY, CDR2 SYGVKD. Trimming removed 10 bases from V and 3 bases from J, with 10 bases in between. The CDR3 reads CASYGNGANVLTF. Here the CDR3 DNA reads TGTGCCAGCTATGGGAATGGGGCCAACGTCCTGACTTTC.

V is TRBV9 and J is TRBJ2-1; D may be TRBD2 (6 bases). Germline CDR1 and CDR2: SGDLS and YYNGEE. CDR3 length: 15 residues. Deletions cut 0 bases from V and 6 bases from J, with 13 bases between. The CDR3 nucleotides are TGTGCCAGCAGCGTAGTCACTAGCTGGCCCAATGAGCAGTTCTTC. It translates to CASSVVTSWPNEQFF. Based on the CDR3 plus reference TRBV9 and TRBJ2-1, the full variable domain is DSGVTQTPKHLITATGQRVTLRCSPRSGDLSVYWYQQSLDQGLQFLIQYYNGEERAKGNILERFSAQQFPDLHSELNLSSLELGDSALYFCASSVVTSWPNEQFFGPGTRLTVL.

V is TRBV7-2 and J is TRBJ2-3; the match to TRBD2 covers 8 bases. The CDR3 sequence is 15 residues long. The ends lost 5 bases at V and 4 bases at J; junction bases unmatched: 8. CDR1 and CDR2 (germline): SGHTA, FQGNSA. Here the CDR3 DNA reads TGTGCCAGCAGCCCTCGTTACGGGGGGGCAGATACGCAGTATTTT. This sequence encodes CASSPRYGGADTQYF.

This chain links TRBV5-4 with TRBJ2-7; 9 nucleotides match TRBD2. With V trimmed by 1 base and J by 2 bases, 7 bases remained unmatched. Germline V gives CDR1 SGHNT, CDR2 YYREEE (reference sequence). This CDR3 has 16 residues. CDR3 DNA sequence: TGTGCCAGCAGCTTGAGTCCTAGCGGGGCTGCCTACGAGCAGTACTTC. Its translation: CASSLSPSGAAYEQYF. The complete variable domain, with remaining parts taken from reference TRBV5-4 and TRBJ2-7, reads ETGVTQSPTHLIKTRGQQVTLRCSSQSGHNTVSWYQQALGQGPQFIFQYYREEENGRGNFPPRFSGLQFPNYSSELNVNALELDDSALYLCASSLSPSGAAYEQYFGPGTRLTVT.

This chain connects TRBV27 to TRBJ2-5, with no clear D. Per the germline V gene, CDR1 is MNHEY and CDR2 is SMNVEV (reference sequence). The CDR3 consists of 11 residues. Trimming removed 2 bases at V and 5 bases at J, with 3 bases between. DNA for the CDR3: TGTGCCAGCAGTTTAAGCGAGACCCAGTACTTC. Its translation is CASSLSETQYF.

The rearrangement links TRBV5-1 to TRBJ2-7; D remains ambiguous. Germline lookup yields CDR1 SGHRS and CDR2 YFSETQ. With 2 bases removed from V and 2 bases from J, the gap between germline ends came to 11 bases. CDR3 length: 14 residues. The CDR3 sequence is CASSFWSSTYEQYF. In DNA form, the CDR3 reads TGCGCCAGCAGCTTCTGGAGCAGTACCTACGAGCAGTACTTC.

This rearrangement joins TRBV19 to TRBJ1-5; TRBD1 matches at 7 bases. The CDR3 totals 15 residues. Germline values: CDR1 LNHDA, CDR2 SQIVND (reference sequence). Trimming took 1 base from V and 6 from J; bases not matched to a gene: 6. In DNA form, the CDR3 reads TGTGCCAGTAGTATAGTCGGGACAGCCCCTCAGCCCCAGCATTTT. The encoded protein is CASSIVGTAPQPQHF.

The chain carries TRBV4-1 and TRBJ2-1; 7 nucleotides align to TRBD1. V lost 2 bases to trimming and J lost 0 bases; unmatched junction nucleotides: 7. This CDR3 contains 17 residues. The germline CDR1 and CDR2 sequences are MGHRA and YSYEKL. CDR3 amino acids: CASSQNRGMSSYNEQFF. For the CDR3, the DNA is TGCGCCAGCAGCCAAAACAGGGGCATGAGCTCCTACAATGAGCAGTTCTTC.

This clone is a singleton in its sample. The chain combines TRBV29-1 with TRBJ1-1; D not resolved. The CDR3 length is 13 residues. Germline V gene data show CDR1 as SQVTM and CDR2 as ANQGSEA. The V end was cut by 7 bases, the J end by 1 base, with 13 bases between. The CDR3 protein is CSARVAWNTEAFF. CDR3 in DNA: TGCAGCGCTCGGGTCGCCTGGAACACTGAAGCTTTCTTT. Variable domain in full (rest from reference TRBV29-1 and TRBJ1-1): SAVISQKPSRDICQRGTSLTIQCQVDSQVTMMFWYRQQPGQSLTLIATANQGSEATYESGFVIDKFPISRPNLTFSTLTVSNMSPEDSSIYLCSARVAWNTEAFFGQGTRLTVV.

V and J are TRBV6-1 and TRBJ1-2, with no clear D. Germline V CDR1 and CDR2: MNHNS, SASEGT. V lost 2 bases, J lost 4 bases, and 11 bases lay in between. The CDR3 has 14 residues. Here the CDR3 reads CASSERVAAYGYTF. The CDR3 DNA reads TGTGCCAGCAGTGAACGGGTAGCGGCCTATGGCTACACCTTC.

In nucleotides, the CDR3 is TGTGCCAGCACCCCCGCAGCAAATGAAAAACTGTTTTTT. Translation: CASTPAANEKLFF. The rearrangement links TRBV12-3 or TRBV12-4 to TRBJ1-4; D unclear. Trimming stripped 7 bases from V and 5 bases from J, with 11 bases between. The CDR3 has 13 amino acids.